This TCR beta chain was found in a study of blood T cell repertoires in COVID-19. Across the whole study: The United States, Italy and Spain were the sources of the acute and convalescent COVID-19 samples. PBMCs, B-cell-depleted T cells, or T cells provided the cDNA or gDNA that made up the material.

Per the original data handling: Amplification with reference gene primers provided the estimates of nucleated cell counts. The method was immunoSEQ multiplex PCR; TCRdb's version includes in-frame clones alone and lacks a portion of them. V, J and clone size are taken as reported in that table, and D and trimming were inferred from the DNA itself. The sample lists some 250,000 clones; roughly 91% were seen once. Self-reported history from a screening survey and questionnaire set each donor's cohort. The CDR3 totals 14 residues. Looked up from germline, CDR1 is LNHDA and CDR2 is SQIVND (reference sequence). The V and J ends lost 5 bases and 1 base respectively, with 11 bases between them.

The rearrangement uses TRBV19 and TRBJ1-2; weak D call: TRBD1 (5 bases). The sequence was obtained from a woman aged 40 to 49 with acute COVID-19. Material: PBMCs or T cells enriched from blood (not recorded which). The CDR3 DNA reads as TGTGCCAGTAGTCCGATAGACAGTAACTATGGCTACACCTTC. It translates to CASSPIDSNYGYTF.